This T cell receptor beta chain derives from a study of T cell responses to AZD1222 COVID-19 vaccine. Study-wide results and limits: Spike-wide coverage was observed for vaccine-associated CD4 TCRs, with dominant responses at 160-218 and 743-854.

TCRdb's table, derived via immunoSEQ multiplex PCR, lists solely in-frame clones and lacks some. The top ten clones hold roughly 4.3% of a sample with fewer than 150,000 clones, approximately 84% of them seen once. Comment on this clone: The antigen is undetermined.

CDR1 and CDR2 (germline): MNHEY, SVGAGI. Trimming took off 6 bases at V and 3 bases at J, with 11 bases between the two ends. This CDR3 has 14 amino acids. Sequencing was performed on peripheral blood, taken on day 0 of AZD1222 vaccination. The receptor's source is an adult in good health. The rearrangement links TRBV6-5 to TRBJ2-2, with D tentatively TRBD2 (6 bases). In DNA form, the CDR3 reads TGTGCCAGCAGATCCCCGGGAGACACCGGGGAGCTGTTTTTT. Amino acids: CASRSPGDTGELFF.